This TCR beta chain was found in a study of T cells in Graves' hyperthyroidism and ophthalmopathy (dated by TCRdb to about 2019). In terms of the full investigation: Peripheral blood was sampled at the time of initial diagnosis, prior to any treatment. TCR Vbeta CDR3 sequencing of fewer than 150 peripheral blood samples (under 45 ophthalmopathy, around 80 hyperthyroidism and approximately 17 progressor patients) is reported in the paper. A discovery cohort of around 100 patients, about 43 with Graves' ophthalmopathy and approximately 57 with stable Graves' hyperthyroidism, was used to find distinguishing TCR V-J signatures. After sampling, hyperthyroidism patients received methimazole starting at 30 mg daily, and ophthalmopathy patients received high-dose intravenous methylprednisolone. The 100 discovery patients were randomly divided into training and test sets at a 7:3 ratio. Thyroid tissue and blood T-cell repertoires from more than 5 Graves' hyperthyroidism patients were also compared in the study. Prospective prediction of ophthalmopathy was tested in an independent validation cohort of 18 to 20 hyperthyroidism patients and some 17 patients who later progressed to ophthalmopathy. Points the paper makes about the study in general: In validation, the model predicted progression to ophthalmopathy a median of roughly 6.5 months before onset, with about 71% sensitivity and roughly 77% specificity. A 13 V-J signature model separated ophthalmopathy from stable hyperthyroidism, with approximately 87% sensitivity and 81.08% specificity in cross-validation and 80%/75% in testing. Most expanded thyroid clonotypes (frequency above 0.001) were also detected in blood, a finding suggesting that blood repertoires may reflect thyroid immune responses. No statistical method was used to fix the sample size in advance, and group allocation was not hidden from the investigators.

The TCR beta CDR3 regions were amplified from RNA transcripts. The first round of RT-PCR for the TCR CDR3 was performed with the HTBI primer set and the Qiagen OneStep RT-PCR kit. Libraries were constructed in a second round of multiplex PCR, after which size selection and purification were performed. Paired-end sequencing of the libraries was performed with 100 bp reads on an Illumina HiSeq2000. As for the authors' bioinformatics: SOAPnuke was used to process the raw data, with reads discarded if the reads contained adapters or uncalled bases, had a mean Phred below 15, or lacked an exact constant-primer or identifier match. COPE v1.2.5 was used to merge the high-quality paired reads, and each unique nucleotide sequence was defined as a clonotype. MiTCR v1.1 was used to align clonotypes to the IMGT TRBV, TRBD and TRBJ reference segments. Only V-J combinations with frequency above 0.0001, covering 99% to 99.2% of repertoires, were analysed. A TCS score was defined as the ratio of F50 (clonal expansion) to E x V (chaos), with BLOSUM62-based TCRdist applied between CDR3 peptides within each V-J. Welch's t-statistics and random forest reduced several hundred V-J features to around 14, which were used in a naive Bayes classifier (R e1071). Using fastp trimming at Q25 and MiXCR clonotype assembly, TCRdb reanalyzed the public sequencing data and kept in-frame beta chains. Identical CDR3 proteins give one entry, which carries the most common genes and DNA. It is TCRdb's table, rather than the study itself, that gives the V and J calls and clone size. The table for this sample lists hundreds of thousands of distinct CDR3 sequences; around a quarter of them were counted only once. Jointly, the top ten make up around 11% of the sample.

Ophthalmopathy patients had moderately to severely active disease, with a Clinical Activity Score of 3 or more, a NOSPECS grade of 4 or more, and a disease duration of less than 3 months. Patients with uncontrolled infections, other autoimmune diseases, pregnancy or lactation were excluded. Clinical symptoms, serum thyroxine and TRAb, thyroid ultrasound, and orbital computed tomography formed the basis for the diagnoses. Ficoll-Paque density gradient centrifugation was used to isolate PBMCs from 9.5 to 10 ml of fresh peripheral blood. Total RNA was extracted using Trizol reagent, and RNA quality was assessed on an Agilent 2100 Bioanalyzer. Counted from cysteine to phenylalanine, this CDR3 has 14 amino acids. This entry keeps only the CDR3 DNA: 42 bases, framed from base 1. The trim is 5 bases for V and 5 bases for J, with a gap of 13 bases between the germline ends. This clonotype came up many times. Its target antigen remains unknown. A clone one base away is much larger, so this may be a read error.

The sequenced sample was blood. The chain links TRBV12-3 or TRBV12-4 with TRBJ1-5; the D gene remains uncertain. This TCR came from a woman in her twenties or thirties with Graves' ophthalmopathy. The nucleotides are TGTGCCAGCAGTGCCCCCCTCAATGATCAGCCCCAGCATTTT. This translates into CASSAPLNDQPQHF.